This T cell receptor beta chain was profiled in a study of regulatory T cells in long-lasting Graves disease. Time point described: persistent/refractory GD, antithyroid drugs over 5 years with positive TRAb. Scientists built the TCR library using RNA that was extracted from PBMCs. HTBI primers from iRepertoire and Arm-PCR of CDR3 regions yielded the TCR beta libraries. TCRdb used MiXCR to reprocess the multiplex PCR reads, holding one entry per CDR3 protein. The sample holds 450,000 or so distinct CDR3 sequences; approximately 23% are singletons and the top ten take about an eighth. This clonotype was observed many times. The specimen comprised peripheral blood mononuclear cells (PBMCs), sampled when the disease was refractory, from a patient treated with antithyroid drugs. This receptor was obtained from a female donor with Graves disease.

CDR3 loop: CATSDGGELFF. CDR3 DNA sequence: TGTGCCACCAGTGATGGGGGGGAGCTGTTTTTT. This rearrangement joins TRBV24-1 to TRBJ2-2; unclear D gene. Trimming stripped 3 bases from V and 8 bases from J, with 3 bases between. Germline CDR1 KGHDR, CDR2 SFDVKD. The CDR3 extends over 11 amino acids.